A single sample is the source of the 3 T cell receptor beta chains below, sequenced in a study of cytomegalovirus exposure and HLA in healthy donors. The PCR ran on 60 Vbeta and 13 Jbeta primers. Profiled with immunoSEQ multiplex PCR; TCRdb holds only in-frame clones, not every one. The sample shows some 150,000 clones, 74% of them seen only once. Sequencing was performed on PBMCs. These receptors were taken from a man under 40 in good health and CMV-seronegative.

The rearrangement links TRBV9 to TRBJ1-3; D is possibly TRBD1 (6 bases). Trimming left V 1 base short and J 0 bases short, with 11 bases between. The germline gives CDR1 SGDLS, CDR2 YYNGEE. The CDR3 has 16 residues. Written as DNA, the CDR3 is TGTGCCAGCAGCGTACGGACAGAGATCTCTGGAAACACCATATATTTT. Its protein is CASSVRTEISGNTIYF.

This clone has a single count. The CDR3 region is CAWNHGSYEQYF. CDR3 bases: TGTGCCTGGAATCACGGCTCCTACGAGCAGTACTTC. The chain joins TRBV30 to TRBJ2-7; no reliable D call. Germline V lookup: CDR1 GTSNPN, CDR2 SVGIG (reference sequence). CDR3 length equals 12 residues. The V end was cut by 4 bases, the J end by 0 bases, with 7 bases between.

This clone is medium-sized (0.01 to 0.1%) in the sample. The J gene is TRBJ2-4, the V gene TRBV7-8; D gene ambiguous. The CDR3 is 15 amino acids. Germline-derived CDR1 and CDR2 are SGHVS and FQNEAQ. Trimming took 5 bases from V and 0 from J, leaving 11 bases between them. The CDR3 sequence is CASSPSGIAKNIQYF. The CDR3 DNA is TGTGCCAGCAGCCCCAGTGGTATAGCCAAAAACATTCAGTACTTC. Complete variable domain (other parts from reference TRBV7-8 and TRBJ2-4): GAGVSQSPRYKVAKRGQDVALRCDPISGHVSLFWYQQALGQGPEFLTYFQNEAQLDKSGLPSDRFFAERPEGSVSTLKIQRTQQEDSAVYLCASSPSGIAKNIQYFGAGTRLSVL.